Below are 29 T cell receptor beta chains sequenced from a single sample in a study of cytomegalovirus exposure and HLA in healthy donors. Both 60 Vbeta primers and 13 Jbeta primers went into the PCR. TCRdb keeps only in-frame clones here, not all; method: immunoSEQ multiplex PCR. The sample holds 150,000 to 200,000 clones, about 70% seen once. The specimen was PBMCs. These TCRs come from a male donor in good health and CMV-seronegative.

The chain links TRBV28 to TRBJ1-6; unclear D gene. V shed 4 bases and J shed 7 bases, with 5 bases lying between them. The CDR3 totals 12 residues. Germline V lookup: CDR1 MDHEN, CDR2 SYDVKM. The chain's CDR3 is CASSYLNSPLHF. The CDR3 region has the DNA TGTGCCAGCAGTTACCTAAATTCACCCCTCCACTTT. The whole variable domain, remainder taken from reference TRBV28 and TRBJ1-6, is DVKVTQSSRYLVKRTGEKVFLECVQDMDHENMFWYRQDPGLGLRLIYFSYDVKMKEKGDIPEGYSVSREKKERFSLILESASTNQTSMYLCASSYLNSPLHFGNGTRLTVT.

This chain connects TRBV28 to TRBJ2-7; 8 bases fit TRBD2. Germline loops: CDR1 MDHEN, CDR2 SYDVKM. Germline trimming cut 3 bases from V and 5 bases from J; bases unmatched to any gene: 9. The CDR3 covers 15 residues. Here the CDR3 DNA reads TGTGCCAGCAGTTTGGGCGGGGGGTCTCTTGACGAGCAGTACTTC. Encoded protein: CASSLGGGSLDEQYF.

The CDR3 coding sequence is TGTGCCACCCTATATTTGGCGGGGACTAACACTGAAGCTTTCTTT. This translates into CATLYLAGTNTEAFF. The chain uses TRBV28 and TRBJ1-1, with D perhaps matching TRBD1 (5 bases). The CDR3 spans 15 residues. Trimming took 10 bases from V and 2 from J, leaving 20 bases between them. The germline V gene encodes CDR1 MDHEN and CDR2 SYDVKM.

J is TRBJ1-4 and V is TRBV28; D may be TRBD1 (6 bases). Germline lookup yields CDR1 MDHEN and CDR2 SYDVKM. Deletions cut 1 base from V and 8 bases from J, with 11 bases between. The CDR3 contains 14 residues. In nucleotides, the CDR3 is TGTGCCAGCAGTTTATCCGGTCAGGGGGAAAAACTGTTTTTT. Translating gives CASSLSGQGEKLFF.

The gene calls are TRBV7-9 and TRBJ1-2, with TRBD1 as a possible D gene (6 bases). CDR3 length: 16 amino acids. The germline V gene has CDR1 SEHNR and CDR2 FQNEAQ (reference sequence). With 5 bases removed from V and 5 bases from J, the gap between germline ends came to 21 bases. The CDR3 nucleotides are TGTGCCAGCAGCCGACTCAGGGAGGGGGGGGATTATGGCTACACCTTC. As protein: CASSRLREGGDYGYTF.

CDR3 sequence (DNA): TGTGCCAGCAGCAGGGAGGATCAGCCCCAGCATTTT. The encoded protein is CASSREDQPQHF. The gene calls are TRBV28 and TRBJ1-5; TRBD1 might be the D (5 bases). Between the trimmed V and J ends, which lost 6 bases and 5 bases, there was a span of 8 bases. CDR3 size: 12 residues. Per germline, CDR1 MDHEN and CDR2 SYDVKM. Complete variable domain (other parts from reference TRBV28 and TRBJ1-5): DVKVTQSSRYLVKRTGEKVFLECVQDMDHENMFWYRQDPGLGLRLIYFSYDVKMKEKGDIPEGYSVSREKKERFSLILESASTNQTSMYLCASSREDQPQHFGDGTRLSIL.

This clone was seen a few times. This sample also contains other DNA sequences that code for the same CDR3. The rearrangement uses TRBV7-9 and TRBJ2-7; D possibly corresponds to TRBD1 (6 bases). Looked up from germline, CDR1 is SEHNR and CDR2 is FQNEAQ (reference sequence). The CDR3 is 12 residues long. V lost 5 bases and J lost 5, with 10 bases in between. The chain's CDR3 is CASSETGDEQYF. In nucleotides, the CDR3 is TGTGCCAGCAGCGAGACAGGAGACGAGCAGTACTTC. The full variable domain, with the rest looked up from reference TRBV7-9 and TRBJ2-7, is DTGVSQNPRHKITKRGQNVTFRCDPISEHNRLYWYRQTLGQGPEFLTYFQNEAQLEKSRLLSDRFSAERPKGSFSTLEIQRTEQGDSAMYLCASSETGDEQYFGPGTRLTVT.

The chain links TRBV5-1 to TRBJ2-1; TRBD2 aligns across 15 bases. V shed 4 bases, J shed 0 bases, and the junction held 5 bases outside the gene matches. CDR3 size: 18 residues. The V gene's germline CDR1 is SGHRS and CDR2 YFSETQ. The CDR3 bases are TGCGCCAGCAGCCTAGGGACTAGCGGGAGGTCCTCCTACAATGAGCAGTTCTTC. Translation gives CASSLGTSGRSSYNEQFF.

The rearrangement joins TRBV27 to TRBJ2-4; TRBD1 is a possible D gene (5 bases). Germline V lookup: CDR1 MNHEY, CDR2 SMNVEV (reference sequence). The V end lost 0 bases, the J end lost 0 bases, and 15 bases lay between the germline ends. This CDR3 has 18 amino acids. CDR3 protein: CASSLSVGASLAKNIQYF. CDR3 coding DNA: TGTGCCAGCAGTTTATCTGTAGGGGCGTCCCTAGCCAAAAACATTCAGTACTTC.

The rearrangement joins TRBV28 to TRBJ1-2, with D unclear. V lost 3 bases, J lost 2 bases, and 19 bases lay in between. The CDR3 has 17 amino acids. CDR1 is MDHEN and CDR2 is SYDVKM in the germline V gene. CDR3: CASSFVSRGPLNYGYTF. The CDR3 DNA sequence: TGTGCCAGCAGTTTTGTGAGTCGGGGTCCTCTAAACTATGGCTACACCTTC.

The chain carries TRBV11-1 and TRBJ2-7; 14 nucleotides align to TRBD2. Per germline, CDR1 SGHAT and CDR2 FQDESV (reference sequence). The CDR3 runs 17 residues. After removal of 3 bases from V and 0 bases from J, the junction contained 4 bases not matched to a gene. The CDR3 DNA is TGTGCCAGCAGCTTCGGGACTAGCGGGAGCCTCTCCTACGAGCAGTACTTC. This gives the protein CASSFGTSGSLSYEQYF. Full variable domain (missing parts from reference TRBV11-1 and TRBJ2-7): EAEVAQSPRYKITEKSQAVAFWCDPISGHATLYWYRQILGQGPELLVQFQDESVVDDSQLPKDRFSAERLKGVDSTLKIQPAELGDSAMYLCASSFGTSGSLSYEQYFGPGTRLTVT.

The rearrangement uses TRBV27 and TRBJ2-1; maybe TRBD1 (6 bases). The CDR3 loop spans 15 amino acids. Between the trimmed V and J ends, which lost 5 bases and 8 bases, there was a span of 19 bases. Germline CDR1 is MNHEY and CDR2 is SMNVEV (reference sequence). For the CDR3, the DNA is TGTGCCAGCAGTCTCCCGGGACAAGAGGGCGATGAGCAGTTCTTC. Translation: CASSLPGQEGDEQFF.

The chain employs TRBV19 and TRBJ2-3; D gene unclear. The CDR3 is 13 amino acids. Germline loops: CDR1 LNHDA, CDR2 SQIVND (reference sequence). Trimming shortened V by 5 bases and J by 1 base, and 7 bases separated the two germline ends. The CDR3 protein is CASSSLGTDTQYF. The CDR3 coding sequence is TGTGCCAGTAGTTCCCTCGGCACAGATACGCAGTATTTT.

The rearrangement joins TRBV4-1 to TRBJ2-2, with 8 bases lining up with TRBD1. Germline loops: CDR1 MGHRA, CDR2 YSYEKL. The CDR3 runs 16 residues. The V segment lost 3 bases and the J segment 5 bases; nucleotides outside the gene matches: 8. The CDR3: CASSQGQGAWTGELFF. CDR3 sequence (DNA): TGCGCCAGCAGCCAGGGTCAGGGGGCATGGACCGGGGAGCTGTTTTTT.

This sequence joins TRBV6-1 and TRBJ1-1; D ambiguous. Trimming stripped 2 bases from V and 0 bases from J, with 7 bases between. This CDR3 is built from 14 residues. The germline CDR1 and CDR2 sequences are MNHNS and SASEGT. The CDR3 is CASSEQVMNTEAFF. DNA for the CDR3: TGTGCCAGCAGTGAACAGGTCATGAACACTGAAGCTTTCTTT.

The sample holds a few counts of this clone. CDR3 region: CASSSSSTGERDTQYF. CDR3 nucleotides: TGTGCCAGCAGTTCGAGCTCGACAGGGGAAAGAGATACGCAGTATTTT. This chain uses TRBV28 with TRBJ2-3; TRBD1 aligns across 8 bases. The CDR3 loop spans 16 amino acids. The V segment lost 4 bases and the J segment 5 bases; nucleotides outside the gene matches: 11. Germline CDR1 is MDHEN and CDR2 is SYDVKM.

CDR3 DNA sequence: TGTGCCAGCAGTCCCGGGACAGGGCCGAACTACAATGAGCAGTTCTTC. Translating it yields CASSPGTGPNYNEQFF. V gene TRBV27 combines with J gene TRBJ2-1; 9 bases line up with TRBD1. J lost 3 bases, V lost 5 bases, and 8 bases had no gene match. Germline assignment: CDR1 MNHEY and CDR2 SMNVEV (reference sequence). This CDR3 has 16 amino acids.

The chain combines TRBV7-6 with TRBJ2-3; 11 nucleotides line up with TRBD2. The CDR3 extends over 16 amino acids. V lost 5 bases, J lost 7 bases, and 11 bases stayed unmatched. CDR1 is SGHVS, CDR2 FNYEAQ, per germline. The CDR3 DNA reads as TGTGCCAGCAGCCCGGGACTAGCGGCCCCCAGGTATACGCAGTATTTT. It is translated as CASSPGLAAPRYTQYF.

This chain connects TRBV19 to TRBJ1-3; TRBD1 might be the D (5 bases). There are 16 residues in the CDR3. Trimming stripped 0 bases from V and 1 base from J, with 10 bases between. Germline values: CDR1 LNHDA, CDR2 SQIVND (reference sequence). The DNA for the CDR3 is TGTGCCAGTAGTATAGATCGCGGGGGATCTGGAAACACCATATATTTT. Amino acid sequence: CASSIDRGGSGNTIYF. Full variable domain (rest looked up from reference TRBV19 and TRBJ1-3): DGGITQSPKYLFRKEGQNVTLSCEQNLNHDAMYWYRQDPGQGLRLIYYSQIVNDFQKGDIAEGYSVSREKKESFPLTVTSAQKNPTAFYLCASSIDRGGSGNTIYFGEGSWLTVV.

The chain couples TRBV7-2 to TRBJ1-2; 7 bases line up with TRBD1. The CDR3 runs to 16 residues. The V gene's germline CDR1 is SGHTA and CDR2 FQGNSA. Losses at the gene ends were 5 bases for V and 3 bases for J; bases not matched to a gene: 12. The CDR3: CASSPGQAYQDYGYTF. CDR3 sequence (DNA): TGTGCCAGCAGCCCAGGACAGGCTTATCAGGACTATGGCTACACCTTC.

This clone was found once. The chain employs TRBV7-2 and TRBJ1-1; TRBD1 agrees at 8 bases. The CDR3 sequence is 14 residues long. Germline V CDR1 and CDR2: SGHTA, FQGNSA. The J segment lost 4 bases and the V segment lost 4 bases, leaving 5 bases of the junction unmatched. CDR3 protein: CASSSTGGVTEAFF. The CDR3 DNA reads TGTGCCAGCAGCTCAACAGGGGGTGTCACTGAAGCTTTCTTT.

The chain employs TRBV7-2 and TRBJ2-2; D is possibly TRBD2 (6 bases). V was clipped by 0 bases and J by 7 bases, with 6 bases between them. The CDR3 covers 13 residues. Germline V gene data show CDR1 as SGHTA and CDR2 as FQGNSA. The DNA for the CDR3 is TGTGCCAGCAGCTTAGCGGAGGGCGGGGAGCTGTTTTTT. Translation: CASSLAEGGELFF.

Only a few counts were recorded for this clone. The rearrangement uses TRBV18 and TRBJ2-2; 7 bases map to TRBD1. With V trimmed by 4 bases and J by 6 bases, 23 bases remained unmatched. There are 20 residues in the CDR3. CDR1 and CDR2 from the germline V gene are KGHSH and LQKENI. The CDR3 loop reads CASSLPENNLQGTSPGELFF. The CDR3 region has the DNA TGTGCCAGCTCACTTCCAGAGAATAACCTACAGGGGACCAGTCCCGGGGAGCTGTTTTTT.

V usage is TRBV7-9 and J usage is TRBJ2-5, with D possibly being TRBD1 (5 bases). Germline V gene sequence: CDR1 SEHNR, CDR2 FQNEAQ (reference sequence). The CDR3 spans 13 residues. The germline V and J ends were trimmed by 4 bases and 5 bases, with 11 bases remaining between them. CDR3 protein: CASSSRVLETQYF. The CDR3 coding sequence is TGTGCCAGCAGCTCCAGGGTCTTGGAGACCCAGTACTTC.

The J gene is TRBJ2-5, the V gene TRBV18, with 10 bases identical to TRBD1. Losses at the gene ends were 4 bases for V and 5 bases for J; bases not matched to a gene: 7. Germline V CDR1 and CDR2: KGHSH, LQKENI. The CDR3 length is 15 residues. The CDR3 spells CASSQLGQGKETQYF. Here the CDR3 DNA reads TGTGCCAGCTCACAACTGGGACAGGGGAAGGAGACCCAGTACTTC.

V usage is TRBV18 and J usage is TRBJ1-2, with 7 bases matching TRBD1. Losses at the gene ends were 3 bases for V and 3 bases for J; bases not matched to a gene: 4. This CDR3 is 14 amino acids long. CDR1 is KGHSH, CDR2 LQKENI, per germline. The CDR3 coding sequence is TGTGCCAGCTCACCGGACAGGTGGGACTATGGCTACACCTTC. Amino acid sequence: CASSPDRWDYGYTF.

This clone was observed a handful of times. The chain couples TRBV9 to TRBJ2-3; a possible D gene is TRBD2 (7 bases). CDR1 and CDR2 (germline): SGDLS, YYNGEE. V gave up 0 bases and J gave up 1 base, with 12 bases separating them. The CDR3 covers 16 residues. DNA for the CDR3: TGTGCCAGCAGCGTAGCGGGGGGCCCCGGCACAGATACGCAGTATTTT. This gives the protein CASSVAGGPGTDTQYF.

The V call is TRBV7-3, the J call TRBJ2-3; TRBD2 aligns across 8 bases. The CDR3 contains 15 residues. Trimming cost V 4 bases and J 0 bases; bases outside gene matches: 3. Germline V gene data show CDR1 as SGHTA and CDR2 as FQGTGA. This chain's CDR3 is CASSSRGASTDTQYF. The DNA for the CDR3 is TGTGCCAGCAGCTCGCGGGGGGCCAGCACAGATACGCAGTATTTT.

This clone was counted a single time. The chain couples TRBV19 to TRBJ1-5; tentative D call: TRBD1 (5 bases). The CDR3 totals 16 residues. Germline V gives CDR1 LNHDA, CDR2 SQIVND (reference sequence). V was pared by 4 bases and J by 0 bases, with 13 bases between. This chain's CDR3 is CASSTIYRYSNQPQHF. DNA of the CDR3: TGTGCCAGTAGTACTATCTACAGGTATAGCAATCAGCCCCAGCATTTT.